These T cell receptor beta chains were read from a single sample in a study of shared clonotypes between healthy human individuals. The data were produced by immunoSEQ multiplex PCR, yet TCRdb's version contains in-frame clones alone and is incomplete. The top ten hold approximately 0.44% of the sample, which has about 1.5 million clones, 95% to 99% seen once. Source material: naive CD4+ T cells sorted from blood. All receptors derive from a man aged 25-45 years in good health. Each CDR3 is given with its conserved first and last residue. A D gene is named only where the DNA matches it firmly. Where a row states a size, it is once, few, many or the class of an expanded clone; other rows omit it.

size	J	V	D	CDR3	DNA
.	TRBJ2-1	TRBV30	.	CAYLREVGYNEQFF	TGTGCCTACCTTCGAGAGGTGGGCTACAATGAGCAGTTCTTC
.	TRBJ2-1	TRBV2	.	CASSGSSFYNEQFF	TGTGCCAGCAGTGGGTCTAGTTTCTACAATGAGCAGTTCTTC
once	TRBJ2-3	TRBV4-2	TRBD1	CASSIGTDLGDTQYF	TGTGCCAGCAGCATAGGGACAGACCTCGGAGATACGCAGTATTTT
.	TRBJ2-7	TRBV27	.	CASSSPHSYEQYF	TGTGCCAGCAGTTCTCCCCACTCCTACGAGCAGTACTTC
.	TRBJ2-2	TRBV5-1	.	CASSLNTKRKVGELFF	TGCGCCAGCAGCTTGAACACCAAAAGGAAGGTCGGGGAGCTGTTTTTT
.	TRBJ2-7	TRBV28	TRBD2	CASRSGLAGTYEQYF	TGTGCCAGCAGATCGGGACTAGCGGGAACCTACGAGCAGTACTTC
.	TRBJ2-1	TRBV9	TRBD2	CASSVGPSGYSSYNEQFF	TGTGCCAGCAGCGTAGGGCCTAGCGGGTACAGCTCCTACAATGAGCAGTTCTTC
.	TRBJ2-7	TRBV19	TRBD1	CASSSRQGYDYEQYF	TGTGCCAGTAGTTCCCGACAGGGGTATGACTACGAGCAGTACTTC
.	TRBJ2-7	TRBV9	.	CASSPRSGVYEQYF	TGTGCCAGCAGCCCTAGGTCGGGGGTCTACGAGCAGTACTTC
.	TRBJ2-1	TRBV7-8	TRBD2	CASSAILAGLYNEQFF	TGTGCCAGCAGCGCCATTCTAGCGGGACTTTACAATGAGCAGTTCTTC
once	TRBJ1-1	TRBV28	.	CASSLTGLNTEAFF	TGTGCCAGCAGTTTAACCGGGCTAAACACTGAAGCTTTCTTT
.	TRBJ2-2	TRBV28	.	CASRGANTGELFF	TGTGCCAGCAGGGGCGCGAACACCGGGGAGCTGTTTTTT
.	TRBJ2-1	TRBV7-2	TRBD2	CASSLVSSGSSYNEQFF	TGTGCCAGCAGCTTAGTTTCTAGCGGGAGCTCCTACAATGAGCAGTTCTTC
.	TRBJ2-2	TRBV29-1	.	CSVEDRVGSNTGELFF	TGCAGCGTTGAAGATCGCGTGGGTTCGAACACCGGGGAGCTGTTTTTT
.	TRBJ2-1	TRBV18	TRBD1	CASSPRDRVAYNEQFF	TGTGCCAGCTCACCAAGAGACAGGGTCGCGTACAATGAGCAGTTCTTC
once	TRBJ2-7	TRBV7-2	TRBD2	CASSAGLARYEQYF	TGTGCCAGCAGCGCGGGACTAGCGAGATACGAGCAGTACTTC
.	TRBJ2-7	TRBV10-2	TRBD2	CASRRLAGAYEQYF	TGCGCCAGCAGAAGACTAGCGGGAGCCTACGAGCAGTACTTC
once	TRBJ2-4	TRBV7-7	TRBD1	CASSPNHHRGTVSKNIQYF	TGTGCCAGCAGCCCTAATCATCACAGGGGAACGGTATCCAAAAACATTCAGTACTTC
.	TRBJ2-7	TRBV7-2	TRBD2	CASSFRHQAGEQYF	TGTGCCAGCAGCTTCCGCCACCAAGCGGGAGAGCAGTACTTC
once	TRBJ2-2	TRBV11-2	.	CASSLGTSNTGELFF	TGTGCCAGCAGCTTAGGGACTTCTAACACCGGGGAGCTGTTTTTT
.	TRBJ1-4	TRBV4-1	.	CASSQVGGGLEKLFF	TGCGCCAGCAGCCAAGTCGGAGGGGGGCTTGAAAAACTGTTTTTT
.	TRBJ2-5	TRBV5-1	.	CASRAGTDQETQYF	TGCGCCAGCCGGGCGGGGACAGACCAAGAGACCCAGTACTTC
.	TRBJ2-3	TRBV5-8	TRBD1	CASSLEGTGADTQYF	TGTGCCAGCAGCTTGGAAGGGACAGGGGCGGATACGCAGTATTTT
.	TRBJ2-1	TRBV5-5	TRBD2	CASSLLAASYNEQFF	TGTGCCAGCAGCTTGCTAGCGGCCTCCTACAATGAGCAGTTCTTC
.	TRBJ2-1	TRBV7-8	TRBD1	CASSFKGAIWNEQFF	TGTGCCAGCAGCTTCAAGGGGGCCATTTGGAATGAGCAGTTCTTC
once	TRBJ2-5	TRBV4-3	TRBD2	CASSQEWASGSGETQYF	TGCGCCAGCAGCCAAGAGTGGGCTAGCGGGAGCGGCGAGACCCAGTACTTC
once	TRBJ2-7	TRBV18	TRBD2	CASSSNPQREAGEQYF	TGTGCCAGCTCATCCAACCCTCAGCGGGAGGCGGGAGAGCAGTACTTC
.	TRBJ2-7	TRBV7-2	.	CASSLGRGGGYEQYF	TGTGCCAGCAGCTTAGGTAGGGGAGGAGGCTACGAGCAGTACTTC
.	TRBJ2-7	TRBV7-2	.	CASSLARNYEQYF	TGTGCCAGCAGCTTAGCCAGGAACTACGAGCAGTACTTC
.	TRBJ2-3	TRBV18	.	CASSPYGPQYF	TGTGCCAGCTCACCATATGGTCCGCAGTATTTT
.	TRBJ2-2	TRBV7-9	.	CASSPWGYTGELFF	TGTGCCAGCAGCCCCTGGGGGTACACCGGGGAGCTGTTTTTT
.	TRBJ1-3	TRBV23-1	.	CASGLFQLTWRNTIYF	TGCGCCAGCGGCCTTTTCCAGTTAACGTGGAGAAACACCATATATTTT
.	TRBJ2-3	TRBV5-1	.	CASSLAVGGKQDTQYF	TGCGCCAGCAGCTTGGCCGTAGGGGGTAAACAAGATACGCAGTATTTT
once	TRBJ1-1	TRBV29-1	TRBD1	CSGARGLANTEAFF	TGCAGCGGGGCAAGGGGGCTCGCGAACACTGAAGCTTTCTTT
once	TRBJ2-2	TRBV5-1	TRBD1	CASNPGTGRTGELFF	TGCGCCAGCAATCCCGGGACAGGGAGGACCGGGGAGCTGTTTTTT
.	TRBJ2-3	TRBV6-4	TRBD1	CASSGGQPKIFTQYF	TGTGCCAGCAGTGGGGGACAGCCCAAGATCTTTACGCAGTATTTT
.	TRBJ1-5	TRBV28	.	CASSFEILNQPQHF	TGTGCCAGCAGTTTCGAGATCCTCAATCAGCCCCAGCATTTT
.	TRBJ2-1	TRBV5-4	TRBD2	CASSPRTSLYNEQFF	TGTGCCAGCAGCCCCAGGACTAGCTTATACAATGAGCAGTTCTTC
.	TRBJ2-2	TRBV6-5	TRBD2	CASRGTMPHGELFF	TGTGCCAGCAGGGGGACTATGCCGCACGGGGAGCTGTTTTTT
.	TRBJ2-7	TRBV7-9	TRBD1	CASTDRGASYEQYF	TGTGCCAGCACCGACAGGGGGGCTTCCTACGAGCAGTACTTC
.	TRBJ2-1	TRBV9	TRBD2	CASSVGSAGLGQPNEQFF	TGTGCCAGCAGCGTAGGTTCCGCGGGACTAGGGCAACCGAATGAGCAGTTCTTC
.	TRBJ2-3	TRBV18	TRBD2	CASSLTPIAGVGSADTQYF	TGTGCCAGCTCACTCACCCCGATAGCGGGAGTGGGTTCAGCAGATACGCAGTATTTT
.	TRBJ2-7	TRBV12-2	.	CASRRGGLAGNRGIYEQYF	TGTGCAAGTCGCCGCGGGGGCCTAGCGGGCAATAGGGGGATCTACGAGCAGTACTTC
.	TRBJ1-5	TRBV6-1	TRBD1	CASSALPTGGNQPQHF	TGTGCCAGCAGTGCCCTACCCACAGGGGGCAATCAGCCCCAGCATTTT
.	TRBJ2-7	TRBV18	TRBD1	CASSPDRGPYEQYF	TGTGCCAGCTCACCCGACAGGGGCCCCTACGAGCAGTACTTC
once	TRBJ1-3	TRBV2	TRBD1	CASSGQTGTLSGNTIYF	TGTGCCAGCAGTGGCCAGACAGGGACGTTGAGTGGAAACACCATATATTTT
.	TRBJ2-5	TRBV28	.	CASAENQGRQETQYF	TGTGCCAGCGCTGAAAACCAGGGAAGGCAAGAGACCCAGTACTTC
.	TRBJ2-1	TRBV9	.	CASSVGRLPHNEQFF	TGTGCCAGCAGCGTGGGGAGACTCCCTCACAATGAGCAGTTCTTC
.	TRBJ2-1	TRBV27	TRBD2	CASSPGLAGGEQFF	TGTGCCAGCAGCCCAGGACTAGCGGGAGGCGAGCAGTTCTTC
.	TRBJ1-1	TRBV9	.	CASSGGGVEGYTEAFF	TGTGCCAGCAGCGGAGGGGGGGTGGAGGGATACACTGAAGCTTTCTTT